Sequencing of this T cell receptor beta chain was carried out in a study of blood T cell repertoires in COVID-19. TCRdb's table, derived via immunoSEQ multiplex PCR, lists solely in-frame clones and lacks some. The sample lists 210,000 or so clones, around nine tenths occurring once. The sequence derives from a woman aged 60 to 75 with acute or convalescent COVID-19. The sequenced sample was peripheral blood.

The CDR3 region is CASSQGPLADNEQFF. The CDR3, as DNA: TGCGCCAGCAGCCAAGGCCCCTTAGCGGACAATGAGCAGTTCTTC. The chain carries TRBV4-3 and TRBJ2-1; a possible D gene is TRBD2 (6 bases). CDR1 LGHNA and CDR2 YSLEER come from the germline V gene. V lost 1 base to trimming and J lost 5 bases, with 12 bases between them. The CDR3 covers 15 residues.